This record concerns one T cell receptor (beta chain) sequence. Its antigen is not identified. V shed 3 bases, J shed 7 bases, and the junction held 7 bases outside the gene matches. CDR1 is SGDLS and CDR2 is YYNGEE in the germline V gene. The CDR3 contains 13 residues. TCRdb's table, derived via immunoSEQ multiplex PCR, lists solely in-frame clones and lacks some. The table has roughly 2.5 million clones, 90% to 95% seen once. This entry is derived from a study of shared clonotypes between healthy human individuals. Study-wide context: CD4 naive cells filled three plates per donor, CD4 memory three, CD8 naive two and CD8 memory one.

Study results and caveats: Few donors limited the genetic and exposure-history diversity represented.

Sequenced material: naive CD4+ T cells sorted from blood. As to subset: CD45RA+ positively selected. This chain connects TRBV9 to TRBJ2-7; 7 nucleotides align to TRBD2. The sequence came from a man in his late teens or twenties in good health. The CDR3 DNA is TGTGCCAGCAGCGCGGGCGGGAGCTCTGAGCAGTACTTC. Amino acid sequence: CASSAGGSSEQYF.